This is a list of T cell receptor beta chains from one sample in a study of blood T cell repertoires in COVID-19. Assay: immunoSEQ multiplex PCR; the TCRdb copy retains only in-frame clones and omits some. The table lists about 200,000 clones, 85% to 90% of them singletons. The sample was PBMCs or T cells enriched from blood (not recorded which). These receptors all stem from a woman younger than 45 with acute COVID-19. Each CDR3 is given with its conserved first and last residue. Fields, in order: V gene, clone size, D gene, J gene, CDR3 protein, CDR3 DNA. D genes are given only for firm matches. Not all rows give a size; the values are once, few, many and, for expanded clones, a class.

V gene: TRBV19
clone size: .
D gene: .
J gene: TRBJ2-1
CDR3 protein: CATQSPPGSYNEQFF
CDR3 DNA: TGTGCCACTCAAAGCCCACCGGGGTCCTACAATGAGCAGTTCTTC

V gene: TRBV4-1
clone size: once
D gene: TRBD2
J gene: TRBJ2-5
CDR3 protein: CASSHTSGGPAQETQYF
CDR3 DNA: TGCGCCAGCAGCCACACTAGCGGGGGACCAGCGCAAGAGACCCAGTACTTC

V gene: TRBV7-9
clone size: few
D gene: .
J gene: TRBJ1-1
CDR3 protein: CASMANTEAFF
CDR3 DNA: TGTGCCAGCATGGCGAACACTGAAGCTTTCTTT

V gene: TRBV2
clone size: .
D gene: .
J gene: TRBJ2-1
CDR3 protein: CASSEGKQADEQFF
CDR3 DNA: TGTGCCAGCAGTGAAGGGAAACAGGCTGATGAGCAGTTCTTC

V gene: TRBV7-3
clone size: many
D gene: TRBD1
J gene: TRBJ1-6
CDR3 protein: CASSPDRNSPLHF
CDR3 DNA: TGTGCCAGCAGCCCGGACAGGAATTCACCCCTCCACTTT

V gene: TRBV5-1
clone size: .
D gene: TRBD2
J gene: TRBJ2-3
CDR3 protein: CASSFLSGGAIQDTQYF
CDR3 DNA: TGCGCCAGCAGCTTCCTATCCGGGGGGGCAATTCAAGATACGCAGTATTTT

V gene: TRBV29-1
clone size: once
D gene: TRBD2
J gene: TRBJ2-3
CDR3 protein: CSVAGTRGSTDTQYF
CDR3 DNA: TGCAGCGTTGCCGGGACTAGAGGGAGCACAGATACGCAGTATTTT

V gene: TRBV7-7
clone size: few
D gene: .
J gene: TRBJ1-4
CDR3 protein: CASSLGEAGLNEKLFF
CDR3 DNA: TGTGCCAGCAGCTTAGGAGAGGCGGGCCTTAATGAAAAACTGTTTTTT

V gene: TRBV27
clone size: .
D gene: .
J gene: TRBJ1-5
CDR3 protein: CASSRGSSNQPQHF
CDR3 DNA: TGTGCCAGCAGCCGCGGGAGTAGCAATCAGCCCCAGCATTTT

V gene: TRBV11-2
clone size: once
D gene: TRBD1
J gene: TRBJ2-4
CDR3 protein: CASSRGQGNIQYF
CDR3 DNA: TGTGCCAGCAGCAGGGGACAGGGAAACATTCAGTACTTC

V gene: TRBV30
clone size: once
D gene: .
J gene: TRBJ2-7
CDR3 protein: CAWSPSYEQYF
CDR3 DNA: TGTGCCTGGAGTCCTTCCTACGAGCAGTACTTC

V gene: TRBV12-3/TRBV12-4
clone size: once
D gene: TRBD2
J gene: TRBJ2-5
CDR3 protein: CASSRGGEETQYF
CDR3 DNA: TGTGCCAGCAGTCGCGGGGGGGAAGAGACCCAGTACTTC

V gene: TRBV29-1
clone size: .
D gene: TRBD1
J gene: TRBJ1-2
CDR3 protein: CSVGLPTGRGYTF
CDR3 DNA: TGCAGCGTCGGACTACCGACAGGGAGAGGCTACACCTTC

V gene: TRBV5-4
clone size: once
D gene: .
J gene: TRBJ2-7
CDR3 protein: CASSLVGSYEQYF
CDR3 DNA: TGTGCCAGCAGCTTGGTGGGCAGCTACGAGCAGTACTTC

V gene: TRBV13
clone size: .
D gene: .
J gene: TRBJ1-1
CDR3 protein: CASSPPQGVGTEAFF
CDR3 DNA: TGTGCCAGCAGCCCCCCCCAGGGTGTTGGAACTGAAGCTTTCTTT

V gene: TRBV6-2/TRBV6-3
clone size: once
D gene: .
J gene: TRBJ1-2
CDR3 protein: CASSYEGVGGYTF
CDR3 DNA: TGTGCCAGCAGTTACGAGGGAGTGGGCGGCTACACCTTC

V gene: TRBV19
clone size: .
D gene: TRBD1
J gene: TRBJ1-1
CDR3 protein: CASSNPGQGAFTKAFF
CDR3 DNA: TGTGCCAGTAGTAATCCGGGACAGGGGGCGTTTACGAAAGCTTTCTTT

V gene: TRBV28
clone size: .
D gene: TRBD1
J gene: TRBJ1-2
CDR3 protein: CASSLWAGGNYGYTF
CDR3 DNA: TGTGCCAGCAGTTTATGGGCAGGGGGCAACTATGGCTACACCTTC

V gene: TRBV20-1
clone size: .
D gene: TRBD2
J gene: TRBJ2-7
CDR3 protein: CSAPGGYEQYF
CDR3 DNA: TGCAGTGCCCCCGGGGGGTACGAGCAGTACTTC

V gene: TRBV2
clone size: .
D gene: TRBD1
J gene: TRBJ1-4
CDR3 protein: CASMKQDRAGEKLFF
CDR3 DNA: TGTGCCAGCATGAAACAGGACAGGGCAGGGGAAAAACTGTTTTTT

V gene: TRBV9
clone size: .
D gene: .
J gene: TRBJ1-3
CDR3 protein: CASSSYVQVTGNTIYF
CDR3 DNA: TGTGCCAGCAGCTCATACGTACAGGTGACTGGAAACACCATATATTTT

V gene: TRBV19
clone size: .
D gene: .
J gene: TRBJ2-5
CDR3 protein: CASRQNQETQYF
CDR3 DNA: TGTGCCAGTAGACAGAATCAAGAGACCCAGTACTTC

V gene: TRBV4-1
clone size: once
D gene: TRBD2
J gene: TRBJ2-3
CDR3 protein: CASLSAGGLDTDTQYF
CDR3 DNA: TGCGCCAGCCTCTCGGCGGGGGGGCTGGACACAGATACGCAGTATTTT

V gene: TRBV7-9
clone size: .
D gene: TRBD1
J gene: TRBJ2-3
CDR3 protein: CASSLGTGITDTQYF
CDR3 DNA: TGTGCCAGCAGCCTTGGGACAGGGATTACAGATACGCAGTATTTT

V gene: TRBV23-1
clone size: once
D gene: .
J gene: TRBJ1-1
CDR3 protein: CALNLSGNTEAFF
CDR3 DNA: TGCGCCTTAAACCTTTCGGGGAACACTGAAGCTTTCTTT

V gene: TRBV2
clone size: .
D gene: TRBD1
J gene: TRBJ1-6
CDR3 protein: CAIKDLLGQGDSPLHF
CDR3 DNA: TGTGCCATCAAAGACCTGCTCGGACAGGGAGACTCACCCCTCCACTTT

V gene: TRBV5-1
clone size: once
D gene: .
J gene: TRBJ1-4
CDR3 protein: CASSLRAAITNEKLFF
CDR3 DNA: TGCGCCAGCAGCTTACGCGCGGCTATAACTAATGAAAAACTGTTTTTT

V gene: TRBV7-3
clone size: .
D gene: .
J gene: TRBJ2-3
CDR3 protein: CASSGLGLRDTQYF
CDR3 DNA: TGTGCCAGCAGCGGACTCGGGTTGCGGGATACGCAGTATTTT

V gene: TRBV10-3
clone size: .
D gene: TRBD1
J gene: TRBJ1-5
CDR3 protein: CAIKDRVDSNQPQHF
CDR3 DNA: TGTGCCATCAAGGACAGGGTCGATAGCAATCAGCCCCAGCATTTT

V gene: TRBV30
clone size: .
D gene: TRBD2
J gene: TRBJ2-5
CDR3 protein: CAWSVRTSGGRETQYF
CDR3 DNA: TGTGCCTGGAGTGTTCGTACTAGCGGGGGCCGAGAGACCCAGTACTTC

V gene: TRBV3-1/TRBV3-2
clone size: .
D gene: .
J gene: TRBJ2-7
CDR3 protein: CASSQGLRGGYEQYF
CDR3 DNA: TGTGCCAGCAGCCAGGGACTGAGGGGAGGCTACGAGCAGTACTTC

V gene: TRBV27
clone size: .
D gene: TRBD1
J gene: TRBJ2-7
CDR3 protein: CASRVQGAPEQYF
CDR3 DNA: TGTGCCAGCAGAGTACAGGGGGCCCCCGAGCAGTACTTC

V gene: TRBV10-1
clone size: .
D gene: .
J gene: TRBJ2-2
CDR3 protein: CASSATMTGELFF
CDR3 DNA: TGCGCCAGCAGTGCAACAATGACCGGGGAGCTGTTTTTT

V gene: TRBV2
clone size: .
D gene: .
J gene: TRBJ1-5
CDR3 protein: CASRTAGWSNQPQHF
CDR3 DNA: TGTGCCAGCAGGACGGCCGGGTGGAGCAATCAGCCCCAGCATTTT

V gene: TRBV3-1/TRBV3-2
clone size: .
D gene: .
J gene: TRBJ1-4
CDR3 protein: CASKPARASGDEKLFF
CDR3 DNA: TGTGCCAGCAAACCCGCGCGGGCAAGCGGAGATGAAAAACTGTTTTTT

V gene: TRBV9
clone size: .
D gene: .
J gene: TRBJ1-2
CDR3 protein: CASRDSTLGNGGYTF
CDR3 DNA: TGTGCCAGCAGAGACAGCACTTTAGGTAACGGAGGCTACACCTTC

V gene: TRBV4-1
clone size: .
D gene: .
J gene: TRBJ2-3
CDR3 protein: CASSHPGGGGTDTQYF
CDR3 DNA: TGCGCCAGCAGCCACCCGGGGGGCGGGGGCACAGATACGCAGTATTTT

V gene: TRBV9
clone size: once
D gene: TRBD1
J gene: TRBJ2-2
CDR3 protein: CASSLWDRGNRFTGELFF
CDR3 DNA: TGTGCCAGCAGCCTATGGGACAGGGGGAACAGATTCACCGGGGAGCTGTTTTTT

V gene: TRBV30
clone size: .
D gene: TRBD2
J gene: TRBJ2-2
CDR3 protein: CAWSSRGASGGFNTGELFF
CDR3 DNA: TGTGCCTGGAGTAGCAGAGGGGCTAGCGGGGGGTTTAACACCGGGGAGCTGTTTTTT

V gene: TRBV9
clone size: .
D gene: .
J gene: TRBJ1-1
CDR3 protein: CASSASRSGGTEAFF
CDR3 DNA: TGTGCCAGCAGCGCTTCCCGTAGCGGGGGCACTGAAGCTTTCTTT

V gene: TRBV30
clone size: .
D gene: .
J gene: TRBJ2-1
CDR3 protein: CAWDPGNNEQFF
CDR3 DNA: TGTGCCTGGGATCCAGGGAACAATGAGCAGTTCTTC

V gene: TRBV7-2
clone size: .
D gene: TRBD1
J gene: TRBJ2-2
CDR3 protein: CASSLGRGQTGELFF
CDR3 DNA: TGTGCCAGCAGCTTAGGCAGGGGGCAAACCGGGGAGCTGTTTTTT

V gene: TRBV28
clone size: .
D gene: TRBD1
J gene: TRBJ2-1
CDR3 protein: CASSLDRGYNEQFF
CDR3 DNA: TGTGCCAGCAGTTTAGACAGGGGGTACAATGAGCAGTTCTTC

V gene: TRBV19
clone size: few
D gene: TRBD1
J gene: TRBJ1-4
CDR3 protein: CATAARDREKLFF
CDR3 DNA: TGTGCCACCGCGGCAAGGGACAGGGAAAAACTGTTTTTT

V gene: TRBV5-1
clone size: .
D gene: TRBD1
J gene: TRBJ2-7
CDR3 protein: CASSVAGTDLYEQYF
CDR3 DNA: TGCGCCAGCAGCGTGGCCGGGACAGACCTTTACGAGCAGTACTTC

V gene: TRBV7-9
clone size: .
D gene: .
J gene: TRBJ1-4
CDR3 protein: CASSVYQGSYEKLFF
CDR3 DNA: TGTGCCAGCAGCGTGTACCAGGGCTCTTATGAAAAACTGTTTTTT

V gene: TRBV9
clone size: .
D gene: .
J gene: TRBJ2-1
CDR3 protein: CASSVLQGSYNEQFF
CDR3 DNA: TGTGCCAGCAGCGTTCTCCAGGGTAGCTACAATGAGCAGTTCTTC

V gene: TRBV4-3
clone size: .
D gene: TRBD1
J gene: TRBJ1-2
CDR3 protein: CASSREPGGWGYTF
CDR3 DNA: TGCGCCAGCAGCCGCGAGCCAGGGGGATGGGGCTACACCTTC

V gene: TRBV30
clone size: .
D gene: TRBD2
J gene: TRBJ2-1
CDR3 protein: CAWSKERGLYNEQFF
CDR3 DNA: TGTGCCTGGAGTAAGGAGCGGGGGTTGTACAATGAGCAGTTCTTC

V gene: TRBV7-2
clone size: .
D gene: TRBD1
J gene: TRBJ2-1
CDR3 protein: CASSLEAGGRNEQFF
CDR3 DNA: TGTGCCAGCAGCTTAGAGGCAGGGGGCAGGAATGAGCAGTTCTTC

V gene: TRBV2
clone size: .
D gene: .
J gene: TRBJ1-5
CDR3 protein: CASRIDSTHLRPQHF
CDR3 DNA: TGTGCCAGCCGTATCGACAGTACTCATCTTCGGCCCCAGCATTTT

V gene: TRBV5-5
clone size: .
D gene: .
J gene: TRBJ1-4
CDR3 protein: CASSLGGLGGEKLFF
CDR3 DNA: TGTGCCAGCAGCTTGGGGGGCCTTGGCGGTGAAAAACTGTTTTTT

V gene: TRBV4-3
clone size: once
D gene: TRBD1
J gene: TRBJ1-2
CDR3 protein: CASSQKSTGVGYTF
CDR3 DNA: TGCGCCAGCAGCCAAAAGTCTACAGGGGTGGGCTACACCTTC

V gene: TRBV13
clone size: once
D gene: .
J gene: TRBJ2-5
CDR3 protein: CASSLSGSRSQETQYF
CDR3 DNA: TGTGCCAGCAGCCTATCGGGTTCCCGGTCACAAGAGACCCAGTACTTC

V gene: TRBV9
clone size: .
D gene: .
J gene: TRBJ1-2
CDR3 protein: CASSVGTGPSGGYTF
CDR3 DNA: TGTGCCAGCAGCGTAGGCACAGGGCCCTCGGGTGGCTACACTTTC

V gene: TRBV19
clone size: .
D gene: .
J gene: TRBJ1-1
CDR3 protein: CASSIGDLTTEAFF
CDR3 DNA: TGTGCCAGTAGTATCGGGGATTTGACCACTGAAGCTTTCTTT

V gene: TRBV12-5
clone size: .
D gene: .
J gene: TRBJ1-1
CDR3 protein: CASGPTGGTEAFF
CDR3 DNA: TGTGCTAGTGGTCCTACGGGTGGCACTGAAGCTTTCTTT

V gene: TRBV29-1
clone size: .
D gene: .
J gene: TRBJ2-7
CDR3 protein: CSVEDLKGVQGPYEQYF
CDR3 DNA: TGCAGCGTTGAAGATCTTAAGGGCGTACAGGGCCCCTACGAGCAGTACTTC